Shown below are 21 T cell receptor beta chains from a single sample sequenced in a study of T cells in localized non-small cell lung cancer. The assay was immunoSEQ multiplex PCR, and TCRdb's table has in-frame clones only and misses some. Of roughly 53,000 clones detected, approximately 80% appear once; the ten largest clones hold 17%. Specimen: peripheral blood mononuclear cells, collected before any cancer treatment. Source of these receptors: a man aged 35-69 years with stage III lung adenocarcinoma.

The chain uses TRBV4-3 and TRBJ2-1; D might be TRBD1 or TRBD2, each matching 5 bases. The CDR3 totals 15 residues. Trimming took 1 base from V and 2 from J, leaving 9 bases between them. Germline CDR1 LGHNA, CDR2 YSLEER. CDR3 nucleotide sequence: TGCGCCAGCAGCCAAGCGAGGGGCACCTACAATGAGCAGTTCTTC. Translated: CASSQARGTYNEQFF.

This rearrangement joins TRBV11-3 to TRBJ2-3; D is unresolved. CDR3 length equals 15 residues. CDR1 is SGHNT and CDR2 is YENEEA in the germline V gene. V dropped 1 base and J dropped 2 bases, with 10 bases sitting between them. CDR3 loop: CASSLVGRATDTQYF. CDR3 nucleotides: TGTGCCAGCAGCTTAGTAGGGCGAGCCACAGATACGCAGTATTTT.

The genes are TRBV12-5 and TRBJ2-7; 7 nucleotides line up with TRBD2. Germline lookup yields CDR1 LGHNT and CDR2 FRNRAP. The CDR3 sequence is 13 residues long. Trimming removed 5 bases from V and 6 bases from J; junction bases left unmatched: 7. The CDR3 is CASGLGGSLEQYF. The CDR3 DNA reads TGTGCTAGTGGTCTCGGCGGGAGTCTCGAGCAGTACTTC.

This chain links TRBV7-9 with TRBJ1-3; possible D gene TRBD1, 5 bases. CDR1 is SEHNR, CDR2 FQNEAQ, per germline (reference sequence). The CDR3 spans 16 residues. The V gene lost 5 bases and the J gene lost 0 bases, with 14 bases spanning the gap. In nucleotides, the CDR3 is TGTGCCAGCAGCCCCGCGTGGGGGGGCTCTGGAAACACCATATATTTT. It is translated as CASSPAWGGSGNTIYF.

The J gene is TRBJ1-1, the V gene TRBV19; 8 bases are shared with TRBD1. The CDR3 runs 14 residues. Germline CDR1 LNHDA, CDR2 SQIVND (reference sequence). V gave up 4 bases and J gave up 3 bases; unmatched junction bases: 4. In DNA form, the CDR3 reads TGTGCCAGTAGTACCGGACAGGGTGACACTGAAGCTTTCTTT. As protein: CASSTGQGDTEAFF.

The chain carries TRBV5-1 and TRBJ2-3; D not certain. The CDR3 has 13 residues. Between the trimmed V and J ends, which lost 3 bases and 2 bases, there was a span of 7 bases. CDR1 SGHRS and CDR2 YFSETQ come from the germline V gene. The CDR3 protein is CASSSSPTDTQYF. In DNA, the CDR3 is TGCGCCAGCAGCTCCTCCCCCACAGATACGCAGTATTTT.

The J gene is TRBJ2-1, the V gene TRBV5-4; 11 nucleotides match TRBD2. The CDR3 spans 16 residues. The V and J ends lost 4 bases and 2 bases, in that order; junction bases with no gene match: 5. The germline gives CDR1 SGHNT, CDR2 YYREEE (reference sequence). In DNA, the CDR3 is TGTGCCAGCAGCCCAACTAGCGGGAGTACCTACAATGAGCAGTTCTTC. It yields the protein CASSPTSGSTYNEQFF.

The J gene is TRBJ2-7, the V gene TRBV5-1; 8 bases match TRBD1. The CDR3 is made up of 14 amino acids. Trimming removed 4 bases from V and 6 bases from J; junction bases left unmatched: 9. Germline V lookup: CDR1 SGHRS, CDR2 YFSETQ. In DNA, the CDR3 is TGCGCCAGCAGCACCGGGACAGGACTTGGCGAGCAGTACTTC. Translation: CASSTGTGLGEQYF. Based on the CDR3 plus reference TRBV5-1 and TRBJ2-7, the full variable domain is KAGVTQTPRYLIKTRGQQVTLSCSPISGHRSVSWYQQTPGQGLQFLFEYFSETQRNKGNFPGRFSGRQFSNSRSEMNVSTLELGDSALYLCASSTGTGLGEQYFGPGTRLTVT.

The chain is built from TRBV29-1 and TRBJ1-5, with a tentative D call TRBD1 (6 bases). The germline V gene has CDR1 SQVTM and CDR2 ANQGSEA. V lost 6 bases to trimming and J lost 4 bases, with 10 bases between them. The CDR3 sequence is 12 residues long. CDR3 DNA: TGCAGCGTCGATACAGGGAATCAGCCCCAGCATTTT. This encodes CSVDTGNQPQHF.

This clone has only a few counts. J is TRBJ2-1 and V is TRBV7-2; D is possibly TRBD2 (6 bases). The CDR3 extends over 16 amino acids. The germline V gene has CDR1 SGHTA and CDR2 FQGNSA. Trimming took off 7 bases at V and 3 bases at J, with 19 bases between the two ends. This CDR3 is CASTPGTASVYNEQFF. CDR3 in DNA: TGTGCCAGCACCCCCGGGACTGCATCCGTCTACAATGAGCAGTTCTTC.

This clone came up once. This chain joins TRBV2 and TRBJ2-2, with D uncertain. Trimming pared 5 bases from V and 0 bases from J, leaving 7 bases between. CDR1 and CDR2 from the germline V gene are SNHLY and FYNNEI. The CDR3 has 14 residues. CDR3 residues: CASSFTTNTGELFF. CDR3 nucleotide sequence: TGTGCCAGCAGTTTCACTACGAACACCGGGGAGCTGTTTTTT.

The chain is built from TRBV6-6 and TRBJ2-1; 12 bases fit TRBD2. CDR3 length: 15 residues. V shed 6 bases and J 6 bases; nucleotides not matched to a gene: 6. Germline CDR1 reads MNHNY; CDR2 reads SVGAGI (reference sequence). CDR3 loop: CASSPASGRANEQFF. CDR3 bases: TGTGCCAGCAGCCCGGCTAGCGGGAGGGCCAATGAGCAGTTCTTC.

V gene TRBV5-1 combines with J gene TRBJ2-5, with TRBD2 matching 14 bases. CDR1 is SGHRS, CDR2 YFSETQ, per germline. The CDR3 contains 16 residues. The trim removed 2 bases at V and 7 bases at J, leaving 7 bases unmatched. As DNA, the CDR3 is TGCGCCAGCAGCTTCTTGGGACTAGCGGGAGCCGGGACCCAGTACTTC. The encoded protein is CASSFLGLAGAGTQYF. The full variable domain, in which reference TRBV5-1 and TRBJ2-5 provide the parts outside the CDR3, is KAGVTQTPRYLIKTRGQQVTLSCSPISGHRSVSWYQQTPGQGLQFLFEYFSETQRNKGNFPGRFSGRQFSNSRSEMNVSTLELGDSALYLCASSFLGLAGAGTQYFGPGTRLLVL.

The chain is built from TRBV4-3 and TRBJ1-2; maybe TRBD1 (6 bases). The germline V gene encodes CDR1 LGHNA and CDR2 YSLEER. The CDR3 runs 15 residues. V was pared by 3 bases and J by 3 bases, with 14 bases between. The CDR3 sequence: CASSQDPEGDYGYTF. Written as DNA, the CDR3 is TGCGCCAGCAGCCAGGATCCCGAGGGGGACTATGGCTACACCTTC.

This clone was counted a few times. J is TRBJ2-2 and V is TRBV28; perhaps TRBD1 as D (5 bases). The CDR3 runs to 14 residues. V lost 6 bases and J 1 base, leaving 9 bases between the germline ends. Per the germline V gene, CDR1 is MDHEN and CDR2 is SYDVKM. The CDR3 DNA sequence: TGTGCCAGCAGCCGGACAAGGAACACCGGGGAGCTGTTTTTT. It encodes CASSRTRNTGELFF.

V usage is TRBV9 and J usage is TRBJ2-5; no clear D gene. This CDR3 contains 15 residues. The V and J ends lost 1 base and 4 bases respectively, with 14 bases between them. Germline V gives CDR1 SGDLS, CDR2 YYNGEE. The CDR3: CASSVNEAPGETQYF. The CDR3 nucleotides read TGTGCCAGCAGCGTAAATGAGGCTCCCGGAGAGACCCAGTACTTC.

The chain joins TRBV10-2 to TRBJ1-1; D gene uncertain. This CDR3 has 12 residues. CDR1 is WSHSY and CDR2 is SAAADI in the germline V gene. With 4 bases removed from V and 0 bases from J, the gap between germline ends came to 3 bases. CDR3 sequence: CASSAMNTEAFF. The DNA of the CDR3 is TGCGCCAGCAGTGCCATGAACACTGAAGCTTTCTTT.

The chain is built from TRBV7-2 and TRBJ1-2; D remains ambiguous. This CDR3 region has 17 residues. Germline lookup yields CDR1 SGHTA and CDR2 FQGNSA. Trimming took 1 base from V and 1 from J, leaving 16 bases between them. The CDR3 region is CASSLDAPSRFNYGYTF. The CDR3 DNA reads as TGTGCCAGCAGCTTAGATGCCCCCAGTCGTTTTAACTATGGCTACACCTTC.

The rearrangement joins TRBV2 to TRBJ2-1; 9 positions match TRBD2. From germline, CDR1 is SNHLY and CDR2 FYNNEI. This CDR3 comprises 15 residues. V was clipped by 7 bases and J by 2 bases; unmatched bases: 6. The chain's CDR3 is CASTDLAGAYNEQFF. The CDR3 DNA reads as TGTGCCAGCACCGACTTAGCGGGGGCCTACAATGAGCAGTTCTTC.

The chain couples TRBV5-1 to TRBJ2-7; 7 bases are a match to TRBD1. CDR3 length: 12 residues. Germline CDR1 SGHRS, CDR2 YFSETQ. Unmatched junction bases numbered 3, after V lost 8 bases and J lost 1 base. CDR3 region: CASTGQSYEQYF. The CDR3 region has the DNA TGCGCCAGTACGGGACAGTCCTACGAGCAGTACTTC. The variable domain in full, completed from reference TRBV5-1 and TRBJ2-7, reads KAGVTQTPRYLIKTRGQQVTLSCSPISGHRSVSWYQQTPGQGLQFLFEYFSETQRNKGNFPGRFSGRQFSNSRSEMNVSTLELGDSALYLCASTGQSYEQYFGPGTRLTVT.

J is TRBJ1-1 and V is TRBV30; D perhaps matches TRBD1 (6 bases). Germline V gives CDR1 GTSNPN, CDR2 SVGIG (reference sequence). The CDR3 covers 14 residues. The V gene lost 0 bases and the J gene lost 1 base, with 9 bases spanning the gap. CDR3 sequence reads: CAWSVGGGNTEAFF. The CDR3 nucleotides are TGTGCCTGGAGTGTTGGAGGGGGGAACACTGAAGCTTTCTTT.